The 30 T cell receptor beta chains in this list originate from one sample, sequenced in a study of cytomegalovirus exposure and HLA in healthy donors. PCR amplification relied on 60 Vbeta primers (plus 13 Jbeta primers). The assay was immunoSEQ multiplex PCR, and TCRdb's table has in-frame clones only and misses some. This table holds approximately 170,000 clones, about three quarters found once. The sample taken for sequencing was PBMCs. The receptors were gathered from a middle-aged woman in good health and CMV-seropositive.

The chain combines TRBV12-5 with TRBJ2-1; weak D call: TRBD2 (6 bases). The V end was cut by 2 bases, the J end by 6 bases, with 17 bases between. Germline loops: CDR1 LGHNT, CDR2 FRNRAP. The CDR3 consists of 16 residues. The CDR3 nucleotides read TGTGCTAGTGGTTTGAGATTGGCGGGGACTCTCAATGAGCAGTTCTTC. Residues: CASGLRLAGTLNEQFF. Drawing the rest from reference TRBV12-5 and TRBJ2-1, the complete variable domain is DARVTQTPRHKVTEMGQEVTMRCQPILGHNTVFWYRQTMMQGLELLAYFRNRAPLDDSGMPKDRFSAEMPDATLATLKIQPSEPRDSAVYFCASGLRLAGTLNEQFFGPGTRLTVL.

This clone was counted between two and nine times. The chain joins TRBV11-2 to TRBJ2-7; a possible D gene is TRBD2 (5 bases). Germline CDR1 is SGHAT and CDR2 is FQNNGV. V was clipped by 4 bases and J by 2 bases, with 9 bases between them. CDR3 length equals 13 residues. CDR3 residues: CASSWTPAYEQYF. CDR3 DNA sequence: TGTGCCAGCAGCTGGACTCCGGCCTACGAGCAGTACTTC.

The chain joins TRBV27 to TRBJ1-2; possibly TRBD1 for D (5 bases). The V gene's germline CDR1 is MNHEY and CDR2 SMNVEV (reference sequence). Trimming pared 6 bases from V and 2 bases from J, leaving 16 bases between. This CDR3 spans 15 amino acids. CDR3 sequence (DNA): TGTGCCAGCAGGGACGCTGAAGGGGCAAACTATGGCTACACCTTC. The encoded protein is CASRDAEGANYGYTF.

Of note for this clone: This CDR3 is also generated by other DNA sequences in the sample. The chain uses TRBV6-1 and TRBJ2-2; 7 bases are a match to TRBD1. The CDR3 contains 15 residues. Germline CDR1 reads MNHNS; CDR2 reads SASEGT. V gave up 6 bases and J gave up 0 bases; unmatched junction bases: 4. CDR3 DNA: TGTGCCAGCAGCCCCGGGACAGCGAACACCGGGGAGCTGTTTTTT. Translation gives CASSPGTANTGELFF.

The CDR3 region has the DNA TGTGCCAGCAGCGCGTCCGGGACAGGGAACACTGAAGCTTTCTTT. This translates into CASSASGTGNTEAFF. The chain recombines TRBV7-8 with TRBJ1-1, with 8 nucleotides matching TRBD1. J was trimmed by 1 base and V by 5 bases; bases with no gene match: 6. Germline V gives CDR1 SGHVS, CDR2 FQNEAQ. The length of the CDR3 is 15 residues.

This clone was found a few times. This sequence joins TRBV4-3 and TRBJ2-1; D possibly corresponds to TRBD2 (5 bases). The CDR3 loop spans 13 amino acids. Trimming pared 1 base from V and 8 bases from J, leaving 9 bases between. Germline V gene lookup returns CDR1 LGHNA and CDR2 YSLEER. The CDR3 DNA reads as TGCGCCAGCAGCCAAGCTGGGAGCGATGAGCAGTTCTTC. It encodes CASSQAGSDEQFF.

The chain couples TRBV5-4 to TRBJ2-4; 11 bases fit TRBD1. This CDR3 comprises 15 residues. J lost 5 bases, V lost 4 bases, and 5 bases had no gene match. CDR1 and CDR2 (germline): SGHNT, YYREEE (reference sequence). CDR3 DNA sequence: TGTGCCAGCAGCCGGACAGGGGGCGGCCAAAACATTCAGTACTTC. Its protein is CASSRTGGGQNIQYF.

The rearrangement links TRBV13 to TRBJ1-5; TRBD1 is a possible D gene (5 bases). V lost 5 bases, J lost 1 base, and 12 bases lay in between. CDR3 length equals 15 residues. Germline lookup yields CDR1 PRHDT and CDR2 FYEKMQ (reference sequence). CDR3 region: CASSRRGESNQPQHF. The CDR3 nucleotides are TGTGCCAGCAGCCGGAGGGGCGAGAGCAATCAGCCCCAGCATTTT.

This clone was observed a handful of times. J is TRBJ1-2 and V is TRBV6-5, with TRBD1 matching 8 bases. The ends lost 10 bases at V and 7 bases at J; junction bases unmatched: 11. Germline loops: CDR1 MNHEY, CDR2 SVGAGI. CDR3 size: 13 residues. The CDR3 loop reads CATRDRTYLGYTF. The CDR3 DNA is TGTGCCACCCGGGACAGGACTTATCTTGGCTACACCTTC.

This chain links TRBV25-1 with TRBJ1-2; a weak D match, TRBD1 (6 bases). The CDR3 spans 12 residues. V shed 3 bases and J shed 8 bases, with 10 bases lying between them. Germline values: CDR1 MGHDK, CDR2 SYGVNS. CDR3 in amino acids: CASSDAGEGYTF. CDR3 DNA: TGTGCCAGCAGTGATGCAGGGGAAGGCTACACCTTC.

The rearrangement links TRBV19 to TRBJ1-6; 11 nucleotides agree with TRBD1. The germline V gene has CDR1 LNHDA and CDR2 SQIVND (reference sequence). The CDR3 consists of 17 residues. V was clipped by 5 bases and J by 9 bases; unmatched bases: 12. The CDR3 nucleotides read TGTGCCAGTAGTCCCTGGACAGGGGGCAACCTAATTTCACCCCTCCACTTT. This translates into CASSPWTGGNLISPLHF. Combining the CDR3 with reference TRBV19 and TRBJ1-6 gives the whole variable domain DGGITQSPKYLFRKEGQNVTLSCEQNLNHDAMYWYRQDPGQGLRLIYYSQIVNDFQKGDIAEGYSVSREKKESFPLTVTSAQKNPTAFYLCASSPWTGGNLISPLHFGNGTRLTVT.

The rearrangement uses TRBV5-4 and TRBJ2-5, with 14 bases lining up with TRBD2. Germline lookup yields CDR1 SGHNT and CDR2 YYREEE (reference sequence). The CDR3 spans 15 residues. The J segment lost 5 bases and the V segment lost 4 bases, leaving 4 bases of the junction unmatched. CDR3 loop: CASSPGLAGGETQYF. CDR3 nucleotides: TGTGCCAGCAGCCCTGGACTAGCGGGGGGTGAGACCCAGTACTTC.

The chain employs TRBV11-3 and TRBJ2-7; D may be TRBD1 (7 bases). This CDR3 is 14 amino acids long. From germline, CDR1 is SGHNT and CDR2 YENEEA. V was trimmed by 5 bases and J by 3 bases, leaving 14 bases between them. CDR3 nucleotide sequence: TGTGCCAGCAGCCCGCGGGGACAGAACTACGAGCAGTACTTC. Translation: CASSPRGQNYEQYF.

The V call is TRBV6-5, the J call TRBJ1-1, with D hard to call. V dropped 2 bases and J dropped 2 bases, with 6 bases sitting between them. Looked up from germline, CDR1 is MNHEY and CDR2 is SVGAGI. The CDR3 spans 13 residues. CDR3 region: CASSYTVNTEAFF. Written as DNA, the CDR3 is TGTGCCAGCAGTTACACAGTTAACACTGAAGCTTTCTTT.

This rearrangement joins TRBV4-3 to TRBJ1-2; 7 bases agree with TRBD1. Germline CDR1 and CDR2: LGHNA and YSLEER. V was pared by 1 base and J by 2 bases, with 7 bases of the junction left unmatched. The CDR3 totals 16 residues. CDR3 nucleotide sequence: TGCGCCAGCAGCCAAGGAATTGAGACAGGGAACTATGGCTACACCTTC. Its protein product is CASSQGIETGNYGYTF.

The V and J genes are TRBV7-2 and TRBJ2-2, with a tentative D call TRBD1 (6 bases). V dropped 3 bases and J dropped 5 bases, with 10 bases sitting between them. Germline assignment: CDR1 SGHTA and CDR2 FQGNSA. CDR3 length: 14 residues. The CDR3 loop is CASSFNRVTGELFF. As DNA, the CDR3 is TGTGCCAGCAGCTTCAACAGGGTGACCGGGGAGCTGTTTTTT.

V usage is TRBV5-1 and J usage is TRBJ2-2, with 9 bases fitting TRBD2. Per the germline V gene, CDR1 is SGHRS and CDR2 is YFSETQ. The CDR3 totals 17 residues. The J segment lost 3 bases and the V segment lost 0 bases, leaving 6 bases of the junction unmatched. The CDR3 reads CASSLGLAGSYTGELFF. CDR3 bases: TGCGCCAGCAGCTTGGGTCTAGCGGGGAGTTACACCGGGGAGCTGTTTTTT.

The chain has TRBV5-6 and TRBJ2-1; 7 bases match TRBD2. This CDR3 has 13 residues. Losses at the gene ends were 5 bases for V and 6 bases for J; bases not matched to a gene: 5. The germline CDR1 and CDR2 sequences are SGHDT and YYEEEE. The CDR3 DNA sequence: TGTGCCAGCAGACGGAGCGGGGCCAATGAGCAGTTCTTC. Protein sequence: CASRRSGANEQFF.

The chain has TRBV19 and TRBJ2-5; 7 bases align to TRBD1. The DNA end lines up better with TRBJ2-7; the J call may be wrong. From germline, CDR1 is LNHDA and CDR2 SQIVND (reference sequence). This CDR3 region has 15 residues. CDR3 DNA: TGTGCCAGTAGTATCGCCGGGACAGTCCCCTACGAGCAGTACTTC. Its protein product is CASSIAGTVPYEQYF.

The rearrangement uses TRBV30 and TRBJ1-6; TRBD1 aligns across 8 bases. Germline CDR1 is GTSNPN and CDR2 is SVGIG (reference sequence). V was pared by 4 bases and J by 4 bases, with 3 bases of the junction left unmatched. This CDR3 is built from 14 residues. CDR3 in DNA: TGTGCCTGGACAGGGGGCTATTATAATTCACCCCTCCACTTT. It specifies CAWTGGYYNSPLHF.

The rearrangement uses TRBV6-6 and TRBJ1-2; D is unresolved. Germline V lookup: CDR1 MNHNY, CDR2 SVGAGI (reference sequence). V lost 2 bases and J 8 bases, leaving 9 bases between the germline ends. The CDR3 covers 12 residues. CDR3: CASSYRTGGYTF. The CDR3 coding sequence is TGTGCCAGCAGTTACCGGACGGGGGGCTACACCTTC.

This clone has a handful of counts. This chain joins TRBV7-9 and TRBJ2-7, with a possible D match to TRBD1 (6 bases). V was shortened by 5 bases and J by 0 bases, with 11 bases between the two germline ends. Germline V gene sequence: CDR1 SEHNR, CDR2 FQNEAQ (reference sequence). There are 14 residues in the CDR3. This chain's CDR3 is CASSRDTRSYEQYF. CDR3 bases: TGTGCCAGCAGCCGGGACACCCGCTCCTACGAGCAGTACTTC.

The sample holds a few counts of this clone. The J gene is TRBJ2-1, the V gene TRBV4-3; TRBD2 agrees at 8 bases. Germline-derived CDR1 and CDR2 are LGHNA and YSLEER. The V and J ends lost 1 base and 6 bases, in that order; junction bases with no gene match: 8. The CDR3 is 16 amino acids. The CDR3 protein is CASSQVLTGGPNEQFF. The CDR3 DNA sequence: TGCGCCAGCAGCCAAGTTCTTACGGGAGGGCCCAATGAGCAGTTCTTC.

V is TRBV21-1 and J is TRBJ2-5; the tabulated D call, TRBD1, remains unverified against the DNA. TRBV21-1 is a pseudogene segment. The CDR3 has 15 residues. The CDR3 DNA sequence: TGTGCCAGCAGCCCCAGTGAGGGGGTGAGGGAGACCCAGTACTTC. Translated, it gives CASSPSEGVRETQYF.

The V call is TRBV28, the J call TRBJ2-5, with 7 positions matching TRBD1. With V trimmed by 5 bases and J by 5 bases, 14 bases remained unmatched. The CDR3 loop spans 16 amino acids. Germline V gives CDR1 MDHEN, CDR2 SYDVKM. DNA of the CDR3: TGTGCCAGCAGTCTCCCCAAAGGGGGCGGGCGGGAGACCCAGTACTTC. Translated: CASSLPKGGGRETQYF.

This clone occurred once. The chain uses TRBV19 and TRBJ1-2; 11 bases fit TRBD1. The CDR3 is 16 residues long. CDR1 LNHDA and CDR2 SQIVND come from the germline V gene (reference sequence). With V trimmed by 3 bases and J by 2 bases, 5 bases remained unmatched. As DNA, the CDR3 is TGTGCCAGTAGTATCGGACAGGGGGCTAGGAACTATGGCTACACCTTC. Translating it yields CASSIGQGARNYGYTF. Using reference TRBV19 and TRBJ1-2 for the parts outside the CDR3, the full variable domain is DGGITQSPKYLFRKEGQNVTLSCEQNLNHDAMYWYRQDPGQGLRLIYYSQIVNDFQKGDIAEGYSVSREKKESFPLTVTSAQKNPTAFYLCASSIGQGARNYGYTFGSGTRLTVV.

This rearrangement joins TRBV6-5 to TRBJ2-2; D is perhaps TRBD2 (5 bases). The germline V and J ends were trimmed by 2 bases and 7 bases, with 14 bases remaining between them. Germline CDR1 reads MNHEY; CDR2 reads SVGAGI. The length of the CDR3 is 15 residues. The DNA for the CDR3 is TGTGCCAGCAGTTACGGGTCCCGGGCGGGCGGGGAGCTGTTTTTT. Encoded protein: CASSYGSRAGGELFF.

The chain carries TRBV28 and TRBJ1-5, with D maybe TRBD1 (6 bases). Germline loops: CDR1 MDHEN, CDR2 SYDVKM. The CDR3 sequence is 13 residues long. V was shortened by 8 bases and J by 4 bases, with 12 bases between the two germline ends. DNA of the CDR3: TGTGCCAGCCAAAGGGGGGGAAATCAGCCCCAGCATTTT. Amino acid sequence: CASQRGGNQPQHF.

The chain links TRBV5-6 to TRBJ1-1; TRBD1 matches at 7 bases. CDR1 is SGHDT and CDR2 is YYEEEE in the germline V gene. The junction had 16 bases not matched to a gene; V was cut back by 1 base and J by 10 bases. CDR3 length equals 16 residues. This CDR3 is CASSLRQGSGKLGAFF. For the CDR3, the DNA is TGTGCCAGCAGCTTGCGACAGGGTTCCGGAAAATTGGGAGCTTTCTTT.

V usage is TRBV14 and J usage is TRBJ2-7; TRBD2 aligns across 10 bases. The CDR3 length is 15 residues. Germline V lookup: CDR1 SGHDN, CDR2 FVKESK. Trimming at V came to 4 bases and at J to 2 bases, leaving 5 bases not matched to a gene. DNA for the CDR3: TGTGCCAGCAGCCTACTGGGACTAGCGACCTACGAGCAGTACTTC. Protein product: CASSLLGLATYEQYF.